This record covers a single T cell receptor (beta chain). No cognate antigen has been identified for it. One base away there is no much larger clone; base qualities are not given. The donors were healthy, HIV-negative adults with no recently reported acute infections or vaccinations. Every donor was a Caucasian adult living in Nashville, Tennessee, USA. Magnetic negative selection was used to enrich CD4+ T cells, after which naive cells were positively selected on CD45RA and the negative fraction became the memory subset. Blood was obtained by leukapheresis, after which PBMCs were separated by Ficoll-Histopaque density gradient centrifugation and cryopreserved in liquid nitrogen vapor phase. Purity and quantity of every magnetically sorted T cell population were checked by analytical flow cytometry. Each sorted fraction had its genomic DNA isolated and then quantified by UV absorbance on a Nanodrop 2000c.

The germline V gene yields MGHDK for CDR1 and SYGVNS for CDR2. At the junction V is shortened by 3 bases and J by 8 bases; bases outside the gene matches: 12. From the cysteine up to the phenylalanine, the CDR3 has a length of 16 residues. The DNA shown is the 48-base CDR3, in frame from base 1. TCR CDR3 regions were amplified from genomic DNA by multiplex PCR using the deep immunoSEQ assay. Genomic DNA extracted from each cell subset was distributed evenly over all wells of several immunoSEQ 96-well plates, and each plate served as one replicate. For sorted subsets, roughly 0.2 ug genomic DNA, equal to tens of thousands of T cell genomes, was loaded into each replicate PCR. Purified libraries were quantified with a Qubit 3.0 fluorometer, sized on a Bioanalyzer 2100, and re-quantified with the KAPA Library Quantification kit. Each immunoSEQ 96-well plate was sequenced on its own single-read 150-cycle Illumina NextSeq 550 flow cell. Under the source paper's analysis protocol: Because the immunoSEQ output included only junctional sequences and no quality scores, the filtering could not be the same as the filtering used for full-length reads. To assign V/J genes and CDR3, sequences were annotated using PyIR, a Python wrapper for IgBLAST v1.9, with IMGT germline references. Reads were removed for weak V/J assignments (E-value above 1e-6), missing CDR3, stop codons, out-of-frame junctions, or ambiguous translated residues. V3J clonotypes were defined as sequences sharing an identical inferred V gene, J gene, and CDR3 amino acid sequence. Percentage overlap between repertoires was computed as shared unique clonotypes divided by the size of the smaller repertoire. Repertoire richness was assessed with RTK rarefaction, the Chao1 estimator, and Recon v2.1 estimates of unobserved clonotypes. Generation probabilities were computed with OLGA for all TCRbeta clonotypes obtained by the gDNA method from several donors. What TCRdb holds here is the immuneACCESS table cut down to in-frame rearrangements. Part of the clones is not present; checked against another copy, under half of the missing clones reflect an unresolved V gene, and the others are unexplained. Clone size and the V and J calls come from that table; the DNA yielded D and trimming. Counted in this sample were 2 million to 2.5 million clones; around 95% of them appeared once. 0.1% to 0.15% of the sample comes from the top ten.

This entry comes from a study of shared clonotypes between healthy human individuals (dated by TCRdb to the early 2020s). Turning to the overall study: The cohort included three men and a couple of women between 18 and 49 years of age. Per donor, three plates each were used for CD4 naive and CD4 memory, two for CD8 naive, and one for CD8 memory. To estimate repertoire size and how much clonotypes are shared between individuals, the study performed deep sequencing of blood TCR repertoires from roughly five healthy adults. Different laboratories and diverse techniques were used to prepare libraries and sequence TCR repertoires, to increase sequencing depth and limit assay-specific biases. Between about 0.85 and 10 billion PBMCs per donor were obtained by leukapheresis.

Results and caveats for the whole study, not just this receptor: Only blood was sampled, and tissue TCR repertoires likely differ from those in blood. Pairwise subsampling led to the expectation that sequencing depth would affect the degree of clonotype sharing among donors. Larger estimated clonotype richness was generally found for naive subsets than for memory subsets. Across a handful of donors, about 5.2% of naive CD4, over 3% of naive CD8, 2% to 2.5% of memory CD4, and approximately 0.4% of memory CD8 clonotypes were shared. Rarefaction of sorted-subset datasets indicated incomplete sequencing despite the large sequencing depth. Because the study included a small number of donors, the genetic and exposure-history diversity represented was limited. Higher generation probabilities were observed for clonotypes shared by all four sorted-subset donors than for non-shared clonotypes.

The TCR sequence derives from a man younger than 35 in good health. Sequencing was done on a sample of naive CD4+ T cells sorted from blood. This specimen's cell subset or site label, per the study, means: CD45RA+ positively selected. The V gene is TRBV25-1 and the J gene is TRBJ2-1; 8 bases in the middle match TRBD2. For the CDR3, the sequence is CASSDYRGGVSDEQFF. The sequenced DNA: TGTGCCAGCAGTGACTACCGGGGGGGCGTATCCGATGAGCAGTTCTTC. Joined to the reference TRBV25-1 and TRBJ2-1 proteins, this CDR3 gives the full variable domain: EADIYQTPRYLVIGTGKKITLECSQTMGHDKMYWYQQDPGMELHLIHYSYGVNSTEKGDLSSESTVSRIRTEHFPLTLESARPSHTSQYLCASSDYRGGVSDEQFFGPGTRLTVL.